The source of this TCR beta chain is a study of CD8+CD57+ T cells in acquired aplastic anemia. As for the study in general: DNA per sorted CD4+ or CD8+ sample ranged about 0.17 to 27.4 ug, averaging about 3.4 ug. Notes on the study in general: Common to patients and controls were about 31 CD8+ CDR3 sequences. The study found no significant CD8+ Simpson's diversity difference between patients and controls.

This clonotype occurred many times. Its antigen is as yet unknown. Genomic DNA, serving as template, underwent TCR beta VDJ and CDR3 profiling. TCRdb used MiXCR to reprocess the reads, holding one entry per CDR3 protein. The data hold 150,000 to 200,000 distinct CDR3 sequences, with less than 60% observed a single time. Patients chosen for sequencing had shown CD8+CD57+ cell expansion by flow cytometry. The sample taken for sequencing was sorted CD4+, CD8+, or CD8+CD57+ T cells (not recorded which) from PBMCs. This TCR was recovered from a human donor with aplastic anemia.

The CDR3 DNA is TGTGCCAGTAGTATCCGGCCAGGCGATTCACCCCTCCACTTT. It codes for CASSIRPGDSPLHF. The rearrangement uses TRBV19 and TRBJ1-6; D call uncertain. The CDR3 totals 14 residues. Germline loops: CDR1 LNHDA, CDR2 SQIVND (reference sequence). Trimming removed 3 bases at V and 8 bases at J, with 11 bases between.